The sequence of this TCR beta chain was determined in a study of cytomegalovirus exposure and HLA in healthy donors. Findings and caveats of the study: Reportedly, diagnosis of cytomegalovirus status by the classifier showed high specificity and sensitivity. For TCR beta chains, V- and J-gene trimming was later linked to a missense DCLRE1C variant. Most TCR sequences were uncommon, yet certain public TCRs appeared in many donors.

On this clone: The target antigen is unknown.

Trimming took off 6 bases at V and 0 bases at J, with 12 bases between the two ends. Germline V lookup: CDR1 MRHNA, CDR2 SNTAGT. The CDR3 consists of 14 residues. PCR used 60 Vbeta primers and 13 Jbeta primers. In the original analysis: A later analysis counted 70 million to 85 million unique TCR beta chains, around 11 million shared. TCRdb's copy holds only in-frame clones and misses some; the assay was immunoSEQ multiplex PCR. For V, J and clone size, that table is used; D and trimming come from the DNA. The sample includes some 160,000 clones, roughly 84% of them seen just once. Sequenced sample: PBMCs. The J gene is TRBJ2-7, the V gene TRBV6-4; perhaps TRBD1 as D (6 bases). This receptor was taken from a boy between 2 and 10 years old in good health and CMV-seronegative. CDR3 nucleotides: TGTGCCAGCAGCCCACAGGGATCCTCCTACGAGCAGTACTTC. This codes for CASSPQGSSYEQYF.